The text below deals with one T cell receptor (beta chain). Antigen specificity is unknown. The CDR3 length is 14 residues. V lost 5 bases, J lost 1 base, and 11 bases lay in between. CDR1 MGHRA and CDR2 YSYEKL come from the germline V gene. The sample comes from a study of cytomegalovirus exposure and HLA in healthy donors. Study conclusions and caveats: Specificity of a few CMV-associated chains for CMV antigens was verified in vitro. Reports showed the classifier diagnosing cytomegalovirus status with high specificity and sensitivity.

Profiling relied on immunoSEQ multiplex PCR, and the TCRdb table lists in-frame clones only, not all of them. Of some 120,000 clones in the sample, 89% are singletons; the top ten hold about 1%. This receptor was identified in a woman under 30 in good health and CMV-seronegative. This sequence joins TRBV4-1 and TRBJ1-2; D is undetermined. Sequenced material: PBMCs. The CDR3 sequence: CASSGLTSNYGYTF. CDR3 sequence (DNA): TGCGCCAGCAGCGGACTAACGAGTAACTATGGCTACACCTTC.